Below, 4 T cell receptor beta chains from the same sample are listed, as sequenced in a study of blood T cell repertoires in COVID-19. Sequenced by immunoSEQ multiplex PCR; TCRdb stores in-frame clones only, minus some. The sample lists roughly 17,000 clones; over 75% were seen once. Specimen: peripheral blood. The receptors stem from a human donor with active COVID-19. The donor label of this sample is uncertain.

This chain connects TRBV6-5 to TRBJ1-2; 9 positions match TRBD1. The CDR3 runs 14 residues. Germline V gene lookup returns CDR1 MNHEY and CDR2 SVGAGI. Trimming took 8 bases from V and 2 from J; bases not matched to a gene: 6. CDR3 region: CASGRDRANYGYTF. The CDR3 DNA follows: TGTGCCAGCGGACGGGACAGGGCAAACTATGGCTACACCTTC.

The genes are TRBV14 and TRBJ1-2, with TRBD1 identical over 7 bases. Trimming at V came to 0 bases and at J to 5 bases, leaving 9 bases not matched to a gene. Per germline, CDR1 SGHDN and CDR2 FVKESK. This CDR3 comprises 16 residues. The CDR3 DNA reads TGTGCCAGCAGCCAAGATGGGGCACCCAGGGGGTATGGCTACACCTTC. The encoded protein is CASSQDGAPRGYGYTF.

The J gene is TRBJ2-7, the V gene TRBV2, with a possible D match to TRBD1 (6 bases). CDR1 is SNHLY, CDR2 FYNNEI, per germline. V was pared by 6 bases and J by 3 bases, with 18 bases between. This CDR3 is 15 amino acids long. This chain's CDR3 is CASRNPGDLSYEQYF. The CDR3 bases are TGTGCCAGCAGGAACCCAGGGGACCTGAGCTACGAGCAGTACTTC. Using reference TRBV2 and TRBJ2-7 for the parts outside the CDR3, the full variable domain is EPEVTQTPSHQVTQMGQEVILRCVPISNHLYFYWYRQILGQKVEFLVSFYNNEISEKSEIFDDQFSVERPDGSNFTLKIRSTKLEDSAMYFCASRNPGDLSYEQYFGPGTRLTVT.

This clone was seen a handful of times. The DNA of the CDR3 is TGCGCCAGCAGCGATACCGGGACAGGGGATGGCTACACCTTC. Protein: CASSDTGTGDGYTF. The chain couples TRBV4-3 to TRBJ1-2; 10 bases are a match to TRBD1. V gave up 5 bases and J gave up 6 bases; unmatched junction bases: 6. The CDR3 has 14 residues. From germline, CDR1 is LGHNA and CDR2 YSLEER.